This entry describes one T cell receptor beta chain. Trimming left V 2 bases short and J 8 bases short, with 15 bases between. There are 15 residues in the CDR3. Germline V gene sequence: CDR1 MNHEY, CDR2 SVGAGI. The authors built TCR beta libraries using iRepertoire HTBI primers and Arm-PCR of CDR3 regions. TCRdb ran MiXCR on the multiplex PCR reads and lists one entry per CDR3 protein. Of roughly 610,000 distinct CDR3 sequences listed, approximately 15% are singletons. Stated time point: newly diagnosed GD, antithyroid drugs for less than 3 months. Following extraction of RNA from PBMCs, that RNA was used to make the TCR library. These data belong to a study of regulatory T cells in long-lasting Graves disease. This sample was also put to use in a study of T cells in Graves' hyperthyroidism and ophthalmopathy.

The TCR sequence derives from a woman aged 25 to 39 with Graves disease. V usage is TRBV6-5 and J usage is TRBJ1-4; D ambiguous. Sequenced material: peripheral blood mononuclear cells (PBMCs), taken at new diagnosis, from a patient treated with antithyroid drugs. The CDR3 sequence: CASSYLREGGEKLFF. As DNA, the CDR3 is TGTGCCAGCAGTTACCTTCGGGAAGGTGGGGAAAAACTGTTTTTT.